The text below deals with one TCR beta chain. The antigen is unknown. This sample is part of a study of T cell repertoires in cytomegalovirus infection. Study-wide background: Shared public TCR beta signatures pointed to both CMV infection and a matching HLA type.

Study observations and caveats: Dominant in the ex vivo response were TCR beta clonotypes restricted by HLA-C and specific for CMV.

TCRdb re-analysed the reads in MiXCR, keeping a single row per CDR3 protein. Of approximately 240,000 distinct CDR3 sequences in the sample, around 12% were seen once. CDR1 and CDR2 from the germline V gene are LGHDT and YNNKEL (reference sequence). The length of the CDR3 is 16 residues. Trimming removed 1 base from V and 2 bases from J, with 14 bases in between. V gene TRBV3-1 combines with J gene TRBJ1-1; D unclear. The origin of this receptor is a human donor in good health (CMV status not recorded). Some clones in this sample may be carry-over from other donors' samples. Sequenced sample: PBMCs. The CDR3: CASSQGRTARNTEAFF. CDR3 coding DNA: TGTGCCAGCAGCCAAGGTCGGACCGCCAGAAACACTGAAGCTTTCTTT.